The sequence of this T cell receptor (beta chain) was determined in a study of identical twins. The study's findings and limits: Less excess twin sharing appeared in beta out-of-frame sequences.

V was trimmed by 0 bases and J by 6 bases, leaving 9 bases between them. Germline V lookup: CDR1 SGHRS, CDR2 YFSETQ. The CDR3 extends over 13 amino acids. MiXCR, applied by TCRdb to the 5' RACE reads, yields one record per CDR3 protein. The sample contains hundreds of thousands of distinct CDR3 sequences, roughly 20% of which appear only once. As for this clonotype: Its antigen is unknown.

These same records also appear under a second study, on T cells expressing NK-cell markers. Per that study: In a handful of donors, dominant clonotypes made up about 28.3-65% of CD3+CD56-NKG2C+ cells.

The rearrangement uses TRBV5-1 and TRBJ1-1, with D perhaps TRBD1 (5 bases). The receptor was derived from a woman aged 18-29 years in good health. The sequencing input was PBMCs. CDR3 DNA: TGCGCCAGCAGCTTGGCAGGGACCGCTGAAGCTTTCTTT. Translating gives CASSLAGTAEAFF.